A selection of T cell receptor beta chains follows, all from one sample in a study of OX40 agonist ivuxolimab in advanced cancers. The assay was immunoSEQ multiplex PCR, and TCRdb's table has in-frame clones only and misses some. The sample records 95,000 to 150,000 clones, 80% to 95% being singletons. The source was CD4+ or CD8+ T cells sorted from blood, collected in a trial of the OX40 agonist ivuxolimab. The receptor source for this set is an adult with an advanced solid tumor such as melanoma, head and neck, liver or kidney cancer. CDR3s include the opening cysteine and the closing phenylalanine or tryptophan. D genes are given only for firm matches. Size is omitted from some rows. Given values are once, few, many or a class for expanded clones.

j_gene: TRBJ1-1
abundance: once
d_gene: NA
v_gene: TRBV5-1
CDR3nt: TGCGCCAGCAGCCCTATACAGGCGAACACTGAAGCTTTCTTT
CDR3aa: CASSPIQANTEAFF

j_gene: TRBJ2-3
abundance: NA
d_gene: NA
v_gene: TRBV19
CDR3nt: TGTGCCAGTAGTATGGACACCTCCGCAGATACGCAGTATTTT
CDR3aa: CASSMDTSADTQYF

j_gene: TRBJ2-2
abundance: NA
d_gene: TRBD1
v_gene: TRBV6-1
CDR3nt: TGTGCCAGCAGTGTTAGGACAGGGGCCGGGGAGCTGTTTTTT
CDR3aa: CASSVRTGAGELFF

j_gene: TRBJ2-1
abundance: once
d_gene: NA
v_gene: TRBV4-1
CDR3nt: TGCGCCAGCAGCCAAGACCCGGTGAGCTCCTACAATGAGCAGTTCTTC
CDR3aa: CASSQDPVSSYNEQFF

j_gene: TRBJ2-2
abundance: NA
d_gene: NA
v_gene: TRBV25-1
CDR3nt: TGTGCCAGCAGTGTAGCTGGGAACACCGGGGAGCTGTTTTTT
CDR3aa: CASSVAGNTGELFF

j_gene: TRBJ2-3
abundance: NA
d_gene: NA
v_gene: TRBV7-3
CDR3nt: TGTGCCAGCACCCAAAGGGGGAGCAGCACAGATACGCAGTATTTT
CDR3aa: CASTQRGSSTDTQYF

j_gene: TRBJ1-2
abundance: NA
d_gene: NA
v_gene: TRBV6-1
CDR3nt: TGTGCCAGCAGTGAAGAGCCAGGACCTAACTATGGCTACACCTTC
CDR3aa: CASSEEPGPNYGYTF

j_gene: TRBJ1-3
abundance: NA
d_gene: TRBD1
v_gene: TRBV7-6
CDR3nt: TGTGCCAGCAGCCCCCCGGACAGGGTGCGGTTCCACTCTGGAAACACCATATATTTT
CDR3aa: CASSPPDRVRFHSGNTIYF

j_gene: TRBJ2-7
abundance: NA
d_gene: NA
v_gene: TRBV20-1
CDR3nt: TGCAGTGCTAGCTTGGACTACGAGCAGTACTTC
CDR3aa: CSASLDYEQYF

j_gene: TRBJ2-1
abundance: NA
d_gene: NA
v_gene: TRBV27
CDR3nt: TGTGCCAGCAGTTTATCCCTGGCGGTAGGGGACAATGAGCAGTTCTTC
CDR3aa: CASSLSLAVGDNEQFF

j_gene: TRBJ2-5
abundance: NA
d_gene: TRBD1
v_gene: TRBV6-1
CDR3nt: TGTGCCAGCAGTGAGCTTGGGACAGGGCAAGAGACCCAGTACTTC
CDR3aa: CASSELGTGQETQYF

j_gene: TRBJ2-3
abundance: NA
d_gene: NA
v_gene: TRBV7-8
CDR3nt: TGTGCCAGCAGCTTGGCAGTTTCAAGCACAGATACGCAGTATTTT
CDR3aa: CASSLAVSSTDTQYF

j_gene: TRBJ1-3
abundance: NA
d_gene: NA
v_gene: TRBV19
CDR3nt: TGTGCCAGTAGTATAGTAAGGCGGAGCTCTGGAAACACCATATATTTT
CDR3aa: CASSIVRRSSGNTIYF

j_gene: TRBJ2-7
abundance: NA
d_gene: NA
v_gene: TRBV19
CDR3nt: TGTGCCAGTAGTACAGGGCCCTACGAGCAGTACTTC
CDR3aa: CASSTGPYEQYF

j_gene: TRBJ1-4
abundance: NA
d_gene: NA
v_gene: TRBV7-9
CDR3nt: TGTGCCAGCAGCTTAGGGGGGCCAAACCAGAAACTGTTTTTT
CDR3aa: CASSLGGPNQKLFF

j_gene: TRBJ2-7
abundance: NA
d_gene: NA
v_gene: TRBV2
CDR3nt: TGTGCCAGCAGTGAAGGAACGCTGGGGGTGATGGAGCAGTACTTC
CDR3aa: CASSEGTLGVMEQYF

j_gene: TRBJ2-5
abundance: NA
d_gene: NA
v_gene: TRBV20-1
CDR3nt: TGCAGTGTTCAGGTTCAGGAGACCCAGTACTTC
CDR3aa: CSVQVQETQYF

j_gene: TRBJ2-5
abundance: NA
d_gene: NA
v_gene: TRBV6-1
CDR3nt: TGTGCCAGCAGTTCCGGGGAGACCCAGTACTTC
CDR3aa: CASSSGETQYF

j_gene: TRBJ2-5
abundance: NA
d_gene: TRBD2
v_gene: TRBV7-3
CDR3nt: TGTGCCAGCAGTCCCGCAAACCCCCTTAGCGGGAGGGGGGGAGAGACCCAGTACTTC
CDR3aa: CASSPANPLSGRGGETQYF

j_gene: TRBJ1-1
abundance: NA
d_gene: TRBD1
v_gene: TRBV2
CDR3nt: TGTGCCAGCAGTGAGGACAGGGGAAGAATTGAAGCTTTCTTT
CDR3aa: CASSEDRGRIEAFF

j_gene: TRBJ1-2
abundance: NA
d_gene: NA
v_gene: TRBV5-6
CDR3nt: TGTGCCAGCAGCCCGACAAGGTCGGACTATGGCTACACCTTC
CDR3aa: CASSPTRSDYGYTF

j_gene: TRBJ2-4
abundance: NA
d_gene: TRBD1
v_gene: TRBV7-3
CDR3nt: TGTGCCAGCAGCTTAAACCAGGGGGCGCAGGACATTCAGTACTTC
CDR3aa: CASSLNQGAQDIQYF

j_gene: TRBJ2-7
abundance: NA
d_gene: NA
v_gene: TRBV9
CDR3nt: TGTGCCAGCAGCGTCGGGACACTCTCCTACGAGCAGTACTTC
CDR3aa: CASSVGTLSYEQYF

j_gene: TRBJ2-7
abundance: NA
d_gene: TRBD1
v_gene: TRBV18
CDR3nt: TGTGCCAGCTCATCAGACAGGGATGCCTACGAGCAGTACTTC
CDR3aa: CASSSDRDAYEQYF

j_gene: TRBJ2-1
abundance: once
d_gene: TRBD2
v_gene: TRBV9
CDR3nt: TGTGCCAGCAGCAGTCAGCTAGCGGGATCAACTTCCTACAATGAGCAGTTCTTC
CDR3aa: CASSSQLAGSTSYNEQFF

j_gene: TRBJ1-2
abundance: NA
d_gene: NA
v_gene: TRBV19
CDR3nt: TGTGCCAGTAACTTCCCGGCGGAAGGCTACACCTTC
CDR3aa: CASNFPAEGYTF

j_gene: TRBJ1-3
abundance: NA
d_gene: NA
v_gene: TRBV18
CDR3nt: TGTGCCAGCTCACAAGACAGCTCTGGAAACACCATATATTTT
CDR3aa: CASSQDSSGNTIYF

j_gene: TRBJ2-1
abundance: NA
d_gene: TRBD2
v_gene: TRBV7-9
CDR3nt: TGTGCCAGCAGCTCCCCGGGACTAGCGGGCAATGAGCAGTTCTTC
CDR3aa: CASSSPGLAGNEQFF

j_gene: TRBJ1-2
abundance: NA
d_gene: NA
v_gene: TRBV4-3
CDR3nt: TGCGCCAGCAGCCAAGAATCCCCCGACGAACTTAACTATGGCTACACCTTC
CDR3aa: CASSQESPDELNYGYTF

j_gene: TRBJ2-7
abundance: NA
d_gene: NA
v_gene: TRBV4-3
CDR3nt: TGCGCCAGCAGCCAGGAGGGGGGGGCCGGAGCCTACGAGCAGTACTTC
CDR3aa: CASSQEGGAGAYEQYF

j_gene: TRBJ2-1
abundance: NA
d_gene: TRBD1
v_gene: TRBV28
CDR3nt: TGTGCCAGCAGTTTGGAGACAGGGGGCATTGAGCAGTTCTTC
CDR3aa: CASSLETGGIEQFF

j_gene: TRBJ2-5
abundance: NA
d_gene: TRBD2
v_gene: TRBV7-6
CDR3nt: TGTGCCAGCAGCCAATCCGGGGAGGGAGAGACCCAGTACTTC
CDR3aa: CASSQSGEGETQYF

j_gene: TRBJ1-2
abundance: NA
d_gene: TRBD1
v_gene: TRBV6-1
CDR3nt: TGTGCCAGCAGGGGGGGGGACAGGGGTAACTATGGCTACACCTTC
CDR3aa: CASRGGDRGNYGYTF

j_gene: TRBJ2-2
abundance: NA
d_gene: NA
v_gene: TRBV4-3
CDR3nt: TGCGCCAGCAGCCAAGATCAACGGACCGGGGAGCTGTTTTTT
CDR3aa: CASSQDQRTGELFF

j_gene: TRBJ1-2
abundance: NA
d_gene: NA
v_gene: TRBV19
CDR3nt: TGTGCCACCTCAGGGGATGGCTACACCTTC
CDR3aa: CATSGDGYTF

j_gene: TRBJ1-1
abundance: NA
d_gene: NA
v_gene: TRBV19
CDR3nt: TGTGCCAGTAGTTCGCCGGGAGGGGCCGTATTAGAAGCTTTCTTT
CDR3aa: CASSSPGGAVLEAFF

j_gene: TRBJ2-3
abundance: NA
d_gene: NA
v_gene: TRBV19
CDR3nt: TGTGCCAGTAGTTTCACCCGAGTCGGCACAGATACGCAGTATTTT
CDR3aa: CASSFTRVGTDTQYF

j_gene: TRBJ2-3
abundance: NA
d_gene: NA
v_gene: TRBV5-1
CDR3nt: TGCGCCAGCAGCTCCCCCGTGACAGATACGCAGTATTTT
CDR3aa: CASSSPVTDTQYF

j_gene: TRBJ2-3
abundance: NA
d_gene: TRBD2
v_gene: TRBV4-2
CDR3nt: TGTGCCAGCAGCCAAGTTTCGCTAGCGGGCCGCACAGATACGCAGTATTTT
CDR3aa: CASSQVSLAGRTDTQYF

j_gene: TRBJ2-3
abundance: NA
d_gene: TRBD2
v_gene: TRBV19
CDR3nt: TGTGCCAGTAGTACACTAGCGGGAGTGGCAGATACGCAGTATTTT
CDR3aa: CASSTLAGVADTQYF

j_gene: TRBJ1-5
abundance: NA
d_gene: TRBD1
v_gene: TRBV9
CDR3nt: TGTGCCAGCAGCGTTCAGGGGGCAACGGGTCAGCCCCAGCATTTT
CDR3aa: CASSVQGATGQPQHF

j_gene: TRBJ2-7
abundance: NA
d_gene: TRBD1
v_gene: TRBV6-6
CDR3nt: TGTGCCAGCAGTCCGGACAGGGGAAGCTCCTACGAGCAGTACTTC
CDR3aa: CASSPDRGSSYEQYF

j_gene: TRBJ2-7
abundance: NA
d_gene: TRBD2
v_gene: TRBV19
CDR3nt: TGTGCCAGTAGTATGGCAGGGAGGGACTACGAGCAGTACTTC
CDR3aa: CASSMAGRDYEQYF

j_gene: TRBJ2-5
abundance: NA
d_gene: TRBD2
v_gene: TRBV28
CDR3nt: TGTGCCAGCGATAGGTCGGGAGGAGGAGAGACCCAGTACTTC
CDR3aa: CASDRSGGGETQYF

j_gene: TRBJ1-5
abundance: NA
d_gene: NA
v_gene: TRBV6-6
CDR3nt: TGTGCCAGCAGTTACTCTACGGGGGGGCAGGATCAGCCCCAGCATTTT
CDR3aa: CASSYSTGGQDQPQHF